Following are 17 T cell receptor beta chains from one sample sequenced in a study of blood T cell repertoires in COVID-19. Only in-frame clones appear in the TCRdb table, and some are missing; sequencing was by immunoSEQ multiplex PCR. The table includes almost 500,000 clones, approximately 90% detected once. The sequencing input was PBMCs or T cells enriched from blood (not recorded which). These receptors were obtained from a woman between 55 and 75 years old who had recovered from COVID-19.

This clone has only one observation. The DNA for the CDR3 is TGTGCCAGTAGTCTTACCCGGGACAGGGCCCCGTATTCACCCCTCCACTTT. Translation: CASSLTRDRAPYSPLHF. The V gene is TRBV19, the J gene TRBJ1-6; 9 nucleotides match TRBD1. The CDR3 has 17 residues. V trimming: 5 bases; J trimming: 8 bases; junction bases outside the gene matches: 13. Germline V gives CDR1 LNHDA, CDR2 SQIVND (reference sequence).

This chain joins TRBV9 and TRBJ2-3, with a tentative D call TRBD2 (6 bases). CDR3 length: 12 residues. CDR1 is SGDLS and CDR2 is YYNGEE in the germline V gene. V lost 2 bases to trimming and J lost 8 bases, with 9 bases between them. CDR3: CASSVEEGTQYF. As DNA, the CDR3 is TGTGCCAGCAGCGTCGAGGAGGGTACGCAGTATTTT.

In this sample, this clone turned up a few times. This rearrangement joins TRBV7-6 to TRBJ2-7; weak D call: TRBD1 (6 bases). Per germline, CDR1 SGHVS and CDR2 FNYEAQ. This CDR3 region has 15 residues. Trimming stripped 1 base from V and 3 bases from J, with 13 bases between. The CDR3 bases are TGTGCCAGCAGCTTAGGCCAGGGGCCTAACTACGAGCAGTACGTC. Amino acid sequence: CASSLGQGPNYEQYV.

Only one count was recorded for this clone. The CDR3 spells CASSLESGGRGETQYF. CDR3 nucleotides: TGTGCCAGCAGCTTGGAAAGCGGGGGTCGGGGAGAGACCCAGTACTTC. The V call is TRBV5-4, the J call TRBJ2-5; TRBD2 agrees at 8 bases. CDR3 size: 16 residues. The germline V gene has CDR1 SGHNT and CDR2 YYREEE (reference sequence). Trimming cost V 0 bases and J 4 bases; bases outside gene matches: 8.

The rearrangement joins TRBV5-1 to TRBJ1-1; TRBD1 matches at 9 bases. The CDR3 totals 18 residues. The germline V gene encodes CDR1 SGHRS and CDR2 YFSETQ. Trimming removed 0 bases from V and 4 bases from J; junction bases left unmatched: 13. CDR3 sequence (DNA): TGCGCCAGCAGCTTGGGACCGGGACAGGGTTTGGGGGGCACTGAAGCTTTCTTT. It codes for CASSLGPGQGLGGTEAFF.

This chain links TRBV6-5 with TRBJ1-5; perhaps TRBD1 as D (5 bases). V dropped 10 bases and J dropped 1 base, with 17 bases sitting between them. The CDR3 has 15 amino acids. Germline V gives CDR1 MNHEY, CDR2 SVGAGI. In nucleotides, the CDR3 is TGTGCCACTAAACGACAGATATTCAGCAATCAGCCCCAGCATTTT. This codes for CATKRQIFSNQPQHF.

This chain joins TRBV7-2 and TRBJ2-7; TRBD2 matches 12 bases. Germline V gene lookup returns CDR1 SGHTA and CDR2 FQGNSA. CDR3 size: 16 residues. J gave up 3 bases and V 5 bases, and 8 bases lay outside the gene matches. The CDR3 protein is CASSPRLAGALYEQYV. CDR3 bases: TGTGCCAGCAGCCCCCGACTAGCGGGGGCCCTCTACGAGCAGTACGTC.

The rearrangement uses TRBV11-3 and TRBJ2-3; D is ambiguous. This CDR3 spans 14 amino acids. The germline V gene has CDR1 SGHNT and CDR2 YENEEA. Trimming took 0 bases from V and 2 from J, leaving 6 bases between them. The CDR3 bases are TGTGCCAGCAGCTTAGATCCTACCACAGATACGCAGTATTTT. Encoded protein: CASSLDPTTDTQYF.

The chain links TRBV7-2 to TRBJ2-1; 12 positions agree with TRBD2. The germline CDR1 and CDR2 sequences are SGHTA and FQGNSA. The CDR3 is 16 amino acids. The J segment lost 5 bases and the V segment lost 4 bases, leaving 6 bases of the junction unmatched. CDR3: CASSSNGLAGNNEQFF. DNA of the CDR3: TGTGCCAGCAGCTCGAACGGACTAGCGGGAAACAATGAGCAGTTCTTC.

The chain couples TRBV27 to TRBJ2-1; 9 bases match TRBD1. There are 16 residues in the CDR3. Germline loops: CDR1 MNHEY, CDR2 SMNVEV (reference sequence). With 2 bases clipped from V and 4 bases from J, the junction kept 6 bases outside the gene matches. The CDR3 region is CASSLLGTGKYNEQFF. As DNA, the CDR3 is TGTGCCAGCAGTTTACTCGGGACAGGGAAATACAATGAGCAGTTCTTC.

The chain carries TRBV7-8 and TRBJ2-7; D is uncertain. This CDR3 is 13 amino acids long. Germline lookup yields CDR1 SGHVS and CDR2 FQNEAQ. Trimming took 4 bases from V and 3 from J, leaving 10 bases between them. CDR3 nucleotides: TGTGCCAGCAGCTCCCAATTGTTCTACGAGCAGTACTTC. Translating gives CASSSQLFYEQYF.

V gene TRBV18 combines with J gene TRBJ1-6; a weak D match, TRBD1 (6 bases). The V gene lost 4 bases and the J gene lost 0 bases, with 10 bases spanning the gap. Germline V CDR1 and CDR2: KGHSH, LQKENI. The CDR3 totals 16 residues. The CDR3 DNA sequence: TGTGCCAGCTCACAAACAGGGAGCTCCTATAATTCACCCCTCCACTTT. This codes for CASSQTGSSYNSPLHF.

This clone was detected a few times. This CDR3 is also generated by other DNA sequences in the sample. This chain connects TRBV12-5 to TRBJ2-3; TRBD2 matches 8 bases. The CDR3 runs to 14 residues. V lost 6 bases, J lost 1 base, and 3 bases stayed unmatched. CDR1 and CDR2 from the germline V gene are LGHNT and FRNRAP. The CDR3 spells CASGRSGGTDTQYF. CDR3 nucleotides: TGTGCTAGTGGCCGTAGCGGGGGCACAGATACGCAGTATTTT.

This sequence joins TRBV11-3 and TRBJ2-1; 8 bases fit TRBD2. Losses at the gene ends were 4 bases for V and 6 bases for J; bases not matched to a gene: 8. CDR1 and CDR2 (germline): SGHNT, YENEEA. The CDR3 consists of 15 residues. The CDR3 protein is CASSSIDGGANEQFF. In DNA form, the CDR3 reads TGTGCCAGCAGCTCCATTGACGGGGGGGCCAATGAGCAGTTCTTC.

This chain uses TRBV12-3 or TRBV12-4 with TRBJ1-4; D might be TRBD1 (5 bases). V lost 8 bases to trimming and J lost 5 bases, with 9 bases between them. This CDR3 contains 12 residues. The CDR3 DNA sequence: TGTGCCAGCGGGGGAGGGAATGAAAAACTGTTTTTT. This encodes CASGGGNEKLFF.

V gene TRBV10-1 combines with J gene TRBJ2-5, with 7 bases fitting TRBD1. Per germline, CDR1 WNHNN and CDR2 SYGVQD (reference sequence). The junction had 8 bases not matched to a gene; V was cut back by 6 bases and J by 4 bases. This CDR3 region has 14 residues. The CDR3 loop reads CASSPTGSGETQYF. DNA of the CDR3: TGCGCCAGCAGCCCGACAGGGTCGGGAGAGACCCAGTACTTC.

V is TRBV6-5 and J is TRBJ2-7; tentative D call: TRBD1 (6 bases). The CDR3 length is 15 residues. Germline V lookup: CDR1 MNHEY, CDR2 SVGAGI. Between the trimmed V and J ends, which lost 5 bases and 3 bases, there was a span of 17 bases. The CDR3, as DNA: TGTGCCAGCAGTCTAGGACAGTCGCTGTACTACGAGCAGTACGTC. It specifies CASSLGQSLYYEQYV.